This TCR beta chain comes out of a study of shared clonotypes between healthy human individuals. General study results and limits: What naive subsets generally showed was a larger estimated richness than memory subsets showed. Some naive CD4 clonotypes, around 4.9%, turned up in common across several donors. Generation probabilities were higher for clonotypes shared across all four sorted-subset donors than for unshared ones.

The data were produced by immunoSEQ multiplex PCR, yet TCRdb's version contains in-frame clones alone and is incomplete. Among 740,000 or so clones listed, 60% to 75% were seen once. As to this clone: Its cognate antigen is unknown.

This TCR derives from a woman under 40 in good health. The sample taken for sequencing was memory CD4+ T cells sorted from blood. Subset indicated: CD45RA-negative fraction.

The CDR3: CASSKRLAGATEAFF. CDR3 nucleotide sequence: TGTGCCAGCAGCAAACGGTTGGCTGGGGCCACTGAAGCTTTCTTT. The V and J genes are TRBV7-2 and TRBJ1-1; TRBD1 is a possible D gene (5 bases). The length of the CDR3 is 15 residues. Germline CDR1 SGHTA, CDR2 FQGNSA. V lost 5 bases and J 4 bases, leaving 17 bases between the germline ends.